This T cell receptor beta chain comes out of a study of CD8 T cells in ankylosing spondylitis. MiXCR, run by TCRdb on the 5' RACE reads, gives a single entry per CDR3 protein. The sample has 340,000 or so distinct CDR3 sequences, roughly 14% seen once. The CDR3 loop spans 15 amino acids. CDR1 is MGHRA and CDR2 is YSYEKL in the germline V gene. Trimming cost V 1 base and J 3 bases, with 10 bases left between them. The sample holds many counts of this clonotype. V and J are TRBV4-1 and TRBJ2-1; a possible D gene is TRBD2 (5 bases). What was sequenced was blood, either unsorted or a sorted T cell fraction (not recorded which). This receptor was identified in a male donor with ankylosing spondylitis or in good health (not recorded which). The CDR3 spells CASSQGGSDYNEQFF. CDR3 nucleotide sequence: TGCGCCAGCAGCCAAGGCGGTAGCGACTACAATGAGCAGTTCTTC.